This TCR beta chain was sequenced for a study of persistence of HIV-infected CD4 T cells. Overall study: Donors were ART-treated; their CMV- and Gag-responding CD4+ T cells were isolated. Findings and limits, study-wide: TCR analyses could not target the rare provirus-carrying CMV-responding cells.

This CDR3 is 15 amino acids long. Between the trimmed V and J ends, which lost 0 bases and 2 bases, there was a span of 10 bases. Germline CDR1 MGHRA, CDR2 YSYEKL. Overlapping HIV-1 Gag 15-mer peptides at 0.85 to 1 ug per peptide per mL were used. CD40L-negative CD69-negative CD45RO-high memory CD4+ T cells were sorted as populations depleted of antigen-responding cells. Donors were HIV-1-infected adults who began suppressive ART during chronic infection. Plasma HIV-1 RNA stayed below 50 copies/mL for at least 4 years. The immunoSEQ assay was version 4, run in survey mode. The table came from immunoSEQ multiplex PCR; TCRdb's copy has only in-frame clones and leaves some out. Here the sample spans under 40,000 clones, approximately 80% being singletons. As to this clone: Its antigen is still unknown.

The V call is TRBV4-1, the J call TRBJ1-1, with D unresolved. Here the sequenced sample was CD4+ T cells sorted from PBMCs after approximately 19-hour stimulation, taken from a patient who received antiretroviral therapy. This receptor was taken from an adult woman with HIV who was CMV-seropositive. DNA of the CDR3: TGCGCCAGCAGCCAAGAAGGCAAAGCTAACACTGAAGCTTTCTTT. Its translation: CASSQEGKANTEAFF.